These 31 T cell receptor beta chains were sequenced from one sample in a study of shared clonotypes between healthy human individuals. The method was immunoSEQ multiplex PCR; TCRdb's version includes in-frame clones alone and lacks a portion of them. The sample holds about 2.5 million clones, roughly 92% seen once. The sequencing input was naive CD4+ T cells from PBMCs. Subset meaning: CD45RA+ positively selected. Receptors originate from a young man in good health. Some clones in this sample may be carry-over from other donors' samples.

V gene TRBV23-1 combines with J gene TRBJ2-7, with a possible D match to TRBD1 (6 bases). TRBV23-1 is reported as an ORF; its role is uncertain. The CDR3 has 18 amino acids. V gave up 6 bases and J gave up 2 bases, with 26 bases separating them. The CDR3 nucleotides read TGCGCCAGCAGCAAATTGGGGAATTCGGCAGGGGATCCCTACGAGCAGTACTTC. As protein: CASSKLGNSAGDPYEQYF.

The CDR3 here is CASTGQGWGYF. Here the CDR3 DNA reads TGTGCCAGCACTGGACAGGGGTGGGGGTACTTC. The chain has TRBV2 and TRBJ2-7; 9 nucleotides line up with TRBD1. The CDR3 consists of 11 residues. J lost 12 bases, V lost 7 bases, and 7 bases had no gene match. Germline assignment: CDR1 SNHLY and CDR2 FYNNEI.

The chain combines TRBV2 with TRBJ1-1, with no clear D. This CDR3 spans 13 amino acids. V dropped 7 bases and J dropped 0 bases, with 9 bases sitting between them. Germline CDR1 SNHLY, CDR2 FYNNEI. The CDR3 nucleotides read TGTGCCAGCACCGCGGGCTTGAACACTGAAGCTTTCTTT. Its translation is CASTAGLNTEAFF.

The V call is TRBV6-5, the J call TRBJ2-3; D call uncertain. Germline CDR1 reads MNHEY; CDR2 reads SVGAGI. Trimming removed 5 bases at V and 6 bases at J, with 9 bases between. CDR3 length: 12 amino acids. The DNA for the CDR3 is TGTGCCAGCAGTGAATGGCGGGATACGCAGTATTTT. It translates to CASSEWRDTQYF.

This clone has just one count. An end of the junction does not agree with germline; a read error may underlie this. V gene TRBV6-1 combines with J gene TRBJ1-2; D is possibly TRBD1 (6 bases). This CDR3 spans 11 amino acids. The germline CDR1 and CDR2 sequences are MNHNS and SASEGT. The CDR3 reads CASSEGGGARF. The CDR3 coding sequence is TGTGCCAGCAGTGAAGGCGGGGGGGCGCGCTTC.

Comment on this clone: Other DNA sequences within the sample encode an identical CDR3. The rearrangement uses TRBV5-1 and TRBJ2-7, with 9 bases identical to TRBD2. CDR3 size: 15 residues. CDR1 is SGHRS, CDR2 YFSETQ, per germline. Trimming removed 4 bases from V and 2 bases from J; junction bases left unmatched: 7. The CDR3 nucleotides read TGCGCCAGCAGCCCCGGGCTAGCGGGACCCTACGAGCAGTACTTC. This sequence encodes CASSPGLAGPYEQYF.

CDR3 in DNA: TGTGCCAGCAGTCGGGACGGAGGATGGGGCTACACCTTC. This codes for CASSRDGGWGYTF. The rearrangement joins TRBV5-6 to TRBJ1-2, with D perhaps TRBD1 (5 bases). The germline V gene has CDR1 SGHDT and CDR2 YYEEEE. Trimming took 5 bases from V and 8 from J, leaving 16 bases between them. The CDR3 totals 13 residues.

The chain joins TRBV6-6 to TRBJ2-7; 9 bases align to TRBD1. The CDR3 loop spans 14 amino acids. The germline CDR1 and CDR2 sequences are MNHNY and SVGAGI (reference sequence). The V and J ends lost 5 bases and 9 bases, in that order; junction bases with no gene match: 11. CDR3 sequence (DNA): TGTGCCAGCAGTCAGGGACAGGGAGGTCGTGGGCAGTACTTC. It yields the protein CASSQGQGGRGQYF.

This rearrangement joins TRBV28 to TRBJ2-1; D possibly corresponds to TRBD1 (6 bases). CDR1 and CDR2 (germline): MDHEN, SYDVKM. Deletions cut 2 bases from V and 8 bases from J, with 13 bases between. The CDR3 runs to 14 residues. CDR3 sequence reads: CASSLPQGYHEQFF. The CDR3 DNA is TGTGCCAGCAGTTTACCACAGGGTTACCATGAGCAGTTCTTC.

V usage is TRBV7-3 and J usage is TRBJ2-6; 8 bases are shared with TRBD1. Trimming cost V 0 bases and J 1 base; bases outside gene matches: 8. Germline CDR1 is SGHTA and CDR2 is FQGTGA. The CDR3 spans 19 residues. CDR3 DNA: TGTGCCAGCAGCTTAACGTGGGCCAGGGGGCGATCTGGGGCCAACGTCCTGACTTTC. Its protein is CASSLTWARGRSGANVLTF. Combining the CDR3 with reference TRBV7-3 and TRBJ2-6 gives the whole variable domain GAGVSQTPSNKVTEKGKYVELRCDPISGHTALYWYRQSLGQGPEFLIYFQGTGAADDSGLPNDRFFAVRPEGSVSTLKIQRTERGDSAVYLCASSLTWARGRSGANVLTFGAGSRLTVL.

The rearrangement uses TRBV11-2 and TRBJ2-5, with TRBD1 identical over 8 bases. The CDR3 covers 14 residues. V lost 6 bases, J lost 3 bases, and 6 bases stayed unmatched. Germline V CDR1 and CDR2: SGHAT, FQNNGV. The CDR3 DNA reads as TGTGCCAGCAGGCCCTTGGACAGGGAAGAGACCCAGTACTTC. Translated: CASRPLDREETQYF.

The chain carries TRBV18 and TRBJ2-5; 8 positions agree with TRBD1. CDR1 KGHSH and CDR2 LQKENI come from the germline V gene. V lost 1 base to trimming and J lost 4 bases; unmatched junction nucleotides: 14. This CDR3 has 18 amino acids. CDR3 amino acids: CASSPLRQGASLGETQYF. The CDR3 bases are TGTGCCAGCTCACCACTAAGGCAGGGGGCGTCGCTAGGAGAGACCCAGTACTTC.

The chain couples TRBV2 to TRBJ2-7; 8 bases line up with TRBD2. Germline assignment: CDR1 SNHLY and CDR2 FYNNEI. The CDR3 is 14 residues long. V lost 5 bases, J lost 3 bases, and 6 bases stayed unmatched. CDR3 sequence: CASSTGLAGYEQYF. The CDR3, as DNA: TGTGCCAGCAGTACCGGACTAGCAGGCTACGAGCAGTACTTC.

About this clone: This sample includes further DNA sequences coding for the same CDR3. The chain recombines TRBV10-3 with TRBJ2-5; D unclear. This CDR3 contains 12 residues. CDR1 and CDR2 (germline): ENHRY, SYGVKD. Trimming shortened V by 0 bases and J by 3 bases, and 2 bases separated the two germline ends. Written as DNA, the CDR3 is TGTGCCATCAGTGAGTCGAAAGAGACCCAGTACTTC. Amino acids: CAISESKETQYF.

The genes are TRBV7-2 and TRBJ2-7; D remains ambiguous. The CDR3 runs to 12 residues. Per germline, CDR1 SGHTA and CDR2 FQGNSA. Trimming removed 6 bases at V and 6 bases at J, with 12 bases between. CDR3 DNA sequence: TGTGCCAGCAGGATGACCCTTGGCGAGCAGTACTTC. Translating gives CASRMTLGEQYF.

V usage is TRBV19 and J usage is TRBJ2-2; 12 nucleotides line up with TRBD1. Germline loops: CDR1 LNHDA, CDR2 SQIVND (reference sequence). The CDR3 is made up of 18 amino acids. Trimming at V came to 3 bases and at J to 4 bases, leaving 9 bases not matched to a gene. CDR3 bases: TGTGCCAGTAGTATGCCGGGACAGGGGGCGCCGGGCACCGGGGAGCTGTTTTTT. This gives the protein CASSMPGQGAPGTGELFF.

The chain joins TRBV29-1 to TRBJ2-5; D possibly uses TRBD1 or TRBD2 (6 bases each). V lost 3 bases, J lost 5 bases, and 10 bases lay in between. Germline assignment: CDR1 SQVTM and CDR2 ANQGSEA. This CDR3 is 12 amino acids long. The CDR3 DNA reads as TGCAGCGTTGATGGGGGGCATGAGACCCAGTACTTC. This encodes CSVDGGHETQYF.

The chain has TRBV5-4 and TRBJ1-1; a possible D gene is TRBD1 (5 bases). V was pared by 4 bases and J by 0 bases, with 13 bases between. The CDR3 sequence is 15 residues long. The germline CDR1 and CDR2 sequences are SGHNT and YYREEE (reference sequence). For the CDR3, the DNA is TGTGCCAGCAGCGCACAGGAGAACATGAACACTGAAGCTTTCTTT. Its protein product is CASSAQENMNTEAFF. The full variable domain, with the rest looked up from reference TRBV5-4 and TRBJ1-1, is ETGVTQSPTHLIKTRGQQVTLRCSSQSGHNTVSWYQQALGQGPQFIFQYYREEENGRGNFPPRFSGLQFPNYSSELNVNALELDDSALYLCASSAQENMNTEAFFGQGTRLTVV.

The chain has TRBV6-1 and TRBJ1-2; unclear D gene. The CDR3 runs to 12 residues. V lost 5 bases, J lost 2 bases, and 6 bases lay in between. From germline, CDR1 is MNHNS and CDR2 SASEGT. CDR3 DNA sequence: TGTGCCAGCAGTTATGTAAACTATGGCTACACCTTC. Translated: CASSYVNYGYTF.

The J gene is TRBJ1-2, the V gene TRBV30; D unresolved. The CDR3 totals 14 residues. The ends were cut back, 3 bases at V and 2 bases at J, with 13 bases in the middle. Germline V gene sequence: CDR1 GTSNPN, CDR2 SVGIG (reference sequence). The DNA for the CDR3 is TGTGCCTGGAGGCCTAGAGGGCGGAACTATGGCTACACCTTC. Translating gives CAWRPRGRNYGYTF.

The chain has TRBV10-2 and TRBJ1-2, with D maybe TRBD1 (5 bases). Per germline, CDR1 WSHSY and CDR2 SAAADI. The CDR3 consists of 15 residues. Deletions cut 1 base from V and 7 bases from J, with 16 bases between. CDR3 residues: CASSEFAGGGAGYTF. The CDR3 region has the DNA TGCGCCAGCAGTGAGTTCGCGGGGGGAGGAGCTGGCTACACCTTC.

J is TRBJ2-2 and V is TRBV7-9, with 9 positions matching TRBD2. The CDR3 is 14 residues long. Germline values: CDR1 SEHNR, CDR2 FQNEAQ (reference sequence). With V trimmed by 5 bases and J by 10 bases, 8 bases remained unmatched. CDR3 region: CASSPQTSGQELFF. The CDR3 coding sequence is TGTGCCAGCAGCCCACAGACTAGCGGTCAGGAGCTGTTTTTT.

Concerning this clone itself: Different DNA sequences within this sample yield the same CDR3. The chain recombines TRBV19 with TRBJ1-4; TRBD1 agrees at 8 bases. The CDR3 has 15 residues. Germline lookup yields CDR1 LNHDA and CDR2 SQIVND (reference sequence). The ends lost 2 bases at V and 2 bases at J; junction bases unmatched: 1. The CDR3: CASSITGGTNEKLFF. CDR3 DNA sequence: TGTGCCAGTAGTATAACAGGGGGGACTAATGAAAAACTGTTTTTT.

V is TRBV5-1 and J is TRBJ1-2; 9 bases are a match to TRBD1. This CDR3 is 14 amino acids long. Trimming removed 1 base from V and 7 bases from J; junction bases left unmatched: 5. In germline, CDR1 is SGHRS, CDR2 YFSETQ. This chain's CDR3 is CASSLRDREVGYTF. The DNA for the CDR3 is TGCGCCAGCAGCTTGCGGGACAGGGAGGTTGGCTACACCTTC.

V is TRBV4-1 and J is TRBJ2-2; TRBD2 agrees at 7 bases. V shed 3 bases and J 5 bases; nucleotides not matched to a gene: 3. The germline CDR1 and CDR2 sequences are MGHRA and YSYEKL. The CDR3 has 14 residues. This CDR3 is CASSHIGGTGELFF. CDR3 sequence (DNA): TGCGCCAGCAGCCACATCGGGGGGACCGGGGAGCTGTTTTTT.

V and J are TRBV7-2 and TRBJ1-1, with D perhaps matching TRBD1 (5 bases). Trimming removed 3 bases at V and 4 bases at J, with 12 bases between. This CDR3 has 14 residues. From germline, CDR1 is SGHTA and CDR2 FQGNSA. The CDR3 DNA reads TGTGCCAGCAGCTTGTATGGGGGGAGCACTGAAGCTTTCTTT. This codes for CASSLYGGSTEAFF.

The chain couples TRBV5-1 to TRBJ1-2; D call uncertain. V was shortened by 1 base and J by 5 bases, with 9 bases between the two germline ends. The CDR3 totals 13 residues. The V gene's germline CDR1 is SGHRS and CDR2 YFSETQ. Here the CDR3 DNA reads TGCGCCAGCAGCTTGAAACCAGAATATGGCTACACCTTC. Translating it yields CASSLKPEYGYTF.

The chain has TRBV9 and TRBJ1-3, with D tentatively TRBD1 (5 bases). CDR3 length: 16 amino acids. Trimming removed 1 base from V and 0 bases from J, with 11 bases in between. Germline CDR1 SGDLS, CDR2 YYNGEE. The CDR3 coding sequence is TGTGCCAGCAGCGTAAGAGGGGCAGGCTCTGGAAACACCATATATTTT. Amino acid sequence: CASSVRGAGSGNTIYF.

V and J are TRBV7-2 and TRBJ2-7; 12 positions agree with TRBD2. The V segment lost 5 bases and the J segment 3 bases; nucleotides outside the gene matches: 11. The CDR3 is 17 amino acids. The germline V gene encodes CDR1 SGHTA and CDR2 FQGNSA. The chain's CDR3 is CASSHRLAGEELYEQYF. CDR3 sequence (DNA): TGTGCCAGCAGCCATAGACTAGCGGGAGAGGAGCTCTACGAGCAGTACTTC. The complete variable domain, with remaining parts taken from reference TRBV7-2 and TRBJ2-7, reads GAGVSQSPSNKVTEKGKDVELRCDPISGHTALYWYRQSLGQGLEFLIYFQGNSAPDKSGLPSDRFSAERTGGSVSTLTIQRTQQEDSAVYLCASSHRLAGEELYEQYFGPGTRLTVT.

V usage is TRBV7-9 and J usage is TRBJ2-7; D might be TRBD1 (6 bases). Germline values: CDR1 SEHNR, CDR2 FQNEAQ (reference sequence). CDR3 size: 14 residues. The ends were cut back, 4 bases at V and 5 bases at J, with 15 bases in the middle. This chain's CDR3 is CASSYRGAGDEQYF. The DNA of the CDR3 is TGTGCCAGCAGCTACCGAGGGGCAGGGGACGAGCAGTACTTC.

The CDR3 loop reads CASSFGGLAGAGTDTQYF. CDR3 bases: TGCGCCAGCAGCTTCGGGGGACTAGCGGGAGCAGGAACAGATACGCAGTATTTT. The chain links TRBV5-1 to TRBJ2-3; 14 bases match TRBD2. Trimming at V came to 2 bases and at J to 3 bases, leaving 8 bases not matched to a gene. This CDR3 is built from 18 residues. Germline values: CDR1 SGHRS, CDR2 YFSETQ.